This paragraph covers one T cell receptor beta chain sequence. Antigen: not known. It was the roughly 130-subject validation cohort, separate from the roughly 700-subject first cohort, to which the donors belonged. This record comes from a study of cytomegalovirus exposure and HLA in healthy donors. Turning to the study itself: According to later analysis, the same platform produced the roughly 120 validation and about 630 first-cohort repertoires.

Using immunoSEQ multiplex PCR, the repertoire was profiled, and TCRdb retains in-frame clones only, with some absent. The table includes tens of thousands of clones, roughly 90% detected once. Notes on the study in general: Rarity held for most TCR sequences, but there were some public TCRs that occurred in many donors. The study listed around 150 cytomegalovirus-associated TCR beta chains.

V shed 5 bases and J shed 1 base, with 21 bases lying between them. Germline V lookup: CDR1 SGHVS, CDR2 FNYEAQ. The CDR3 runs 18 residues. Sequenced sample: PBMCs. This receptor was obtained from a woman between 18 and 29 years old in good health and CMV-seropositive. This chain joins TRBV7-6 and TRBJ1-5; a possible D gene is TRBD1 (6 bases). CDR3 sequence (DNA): TGTGCCAGCAGCCCCGGGTGGGCAGGGGTTGGCAGCAATCAGCCCCAGCATTTT. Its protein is CASSPGWAGVGSNQPQHF. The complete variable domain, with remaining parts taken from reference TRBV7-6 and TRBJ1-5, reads GAGVSQSPRYKVTKRGQDVALRCDPISGHVSLYWYRQALGQGPEFLTYFNYEAQQDKSGLPNDRFSAERPEGSISTLTIQRTEQRDSAMYRCASSPGWAGVGSNQPQHFGDGTRLSIL.